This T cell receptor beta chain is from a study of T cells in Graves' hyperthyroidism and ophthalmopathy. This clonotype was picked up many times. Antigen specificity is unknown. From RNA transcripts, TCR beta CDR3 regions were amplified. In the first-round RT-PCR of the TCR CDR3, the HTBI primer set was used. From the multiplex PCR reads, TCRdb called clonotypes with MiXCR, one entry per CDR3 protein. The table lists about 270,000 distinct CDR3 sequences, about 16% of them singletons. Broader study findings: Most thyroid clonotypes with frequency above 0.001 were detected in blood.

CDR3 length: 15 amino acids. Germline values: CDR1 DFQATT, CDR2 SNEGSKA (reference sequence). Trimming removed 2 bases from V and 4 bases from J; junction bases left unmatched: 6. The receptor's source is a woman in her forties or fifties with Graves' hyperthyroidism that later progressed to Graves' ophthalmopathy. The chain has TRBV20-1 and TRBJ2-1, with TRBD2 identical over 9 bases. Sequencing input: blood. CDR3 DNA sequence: TGCAGTGCTAGATTAGCGGGAGCGGGTTACAATGAGCAGTTCTTC. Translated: CSARLAGAGYNEQFF.